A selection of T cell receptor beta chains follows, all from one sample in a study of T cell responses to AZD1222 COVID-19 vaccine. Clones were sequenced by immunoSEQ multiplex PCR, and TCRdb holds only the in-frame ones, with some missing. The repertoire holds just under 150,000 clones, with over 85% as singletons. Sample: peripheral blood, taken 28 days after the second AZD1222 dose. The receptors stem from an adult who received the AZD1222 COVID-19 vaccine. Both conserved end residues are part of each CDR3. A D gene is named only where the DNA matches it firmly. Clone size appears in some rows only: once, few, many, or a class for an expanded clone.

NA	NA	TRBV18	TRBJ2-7	CASSPSELGVGEQYF	TGTGCCAGCTCACCCTCTGAACTAGGGGTGGGGGAGCAGTACTTC
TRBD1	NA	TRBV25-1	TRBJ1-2	CASSADRDYGYTF	TGTGCCAGCAGTGCGGACAGGGACTATGGCTACACCTTC
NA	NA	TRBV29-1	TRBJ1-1	CSVLWGGVTEAFF	TGCAGCGTTCTCTGGGGTGGGGTCACTGAAGCTTTCTTT
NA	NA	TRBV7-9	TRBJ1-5	CASSSTVMGRNQPQHF	TGTGCCAGCAGCTCCACCGTAATGGGACGCAATCAGCCCCAGCATTTT
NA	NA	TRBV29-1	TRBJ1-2	CSVDPEAGDSF	TGCAGCGTGGACCCGGAGGCAGGCGACTCCTTC
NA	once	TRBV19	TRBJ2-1	CASSTYNGQFF	TGTGCCAGTAGCACATACAATGGGCAGTTCTTC
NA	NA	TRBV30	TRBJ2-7	CAWSLPRGRREQYF	TGTGCCTGGAGTCTCCCACGGGGGAGACGCGAGCAGTACTTC
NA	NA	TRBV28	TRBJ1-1	CASSLYEGGNTEAFF	TGTGCCAGCAGTTTATATGAGGGGGGGAACACTGAAGCTTTCTTT
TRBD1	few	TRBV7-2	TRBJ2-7	CASSGAWGQLYEQYF	TGTGCCAGCAGCGGCGCTTGGGGACAGCTGTACGAGCAGTACTTC
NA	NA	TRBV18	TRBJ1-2	CASSRDGAYGYTF	TGTGCCAGCTCACGGGACGGAGCCTATGGCTACACCTTC
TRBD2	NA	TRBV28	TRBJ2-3	CASSFVGEGRRDTQYF	TGTGCCAGCAGTTTTGTGGGGGAGGGCCGAAGGGATACGCAGTATTTT
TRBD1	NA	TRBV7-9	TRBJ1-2	CASSSKTGIPYGYTF	TGTGCCAGCAGCTCAAAGACAGGGATACCCTATGGCTACACCTTC
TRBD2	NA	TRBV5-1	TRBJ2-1	CASSPGTSGRDEQFF	TGCGCCAGCAGCCCAGGGACTAGCGGGAGGGATGAGCAGTTCTTC
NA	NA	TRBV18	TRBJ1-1	CASSPFAAEAFF	TGTGCCAGCTCACCGTTTGCGGCTGAAGCTTTCTTT
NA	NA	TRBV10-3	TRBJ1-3	CAISPGLFGNTIYF	TGTGCCATCAGCCCAGGGCTGTTTGGAAACACCATATATTTT
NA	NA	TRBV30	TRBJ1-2	CAWRQPPRDYTF	TGTGCCTGGAGACAACCCCCCAGGGACTACACCTTC
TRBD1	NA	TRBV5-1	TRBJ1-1	CASSPDDVGQGGPEAFF	TGCGCCAGCAGCCCGGATGATGTAGGACAGGGAGGGCCGGAAGCTTTCTTT
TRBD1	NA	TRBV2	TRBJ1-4	CASSVGQGGEKLFF	TGTGCCAGCAGTGTGGGACAGGGTGGGGAAAAACTGTTTTTT
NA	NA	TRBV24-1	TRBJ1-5	CATSDLNQPQHF	TGTGCCACCAGTGATTTAAATCAGCCCCAGCATTTT
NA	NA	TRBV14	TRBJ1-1	CASSQVTNTEAFF	TGTGCCAGCAGCCAAGTCACGAACACTGAAGCTTTCTTT
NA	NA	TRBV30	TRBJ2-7	CACSEGVGEQYF	TGTGCCTGCAGCGAAGGGGTTGGCGAGCAGTACTTC
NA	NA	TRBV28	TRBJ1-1	CASRDTTTEAFF	TGTGCCAGCCGGGATACGACCACTGAAGCTTTCTTT
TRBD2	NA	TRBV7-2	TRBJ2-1	CASNSERDAYNEQFF	TGTGCCAGCAATTCCGAGCGGGACGCCTACAATGAGCAGTTCTTC
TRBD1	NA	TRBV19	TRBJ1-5	CASSGQGGPQHF	TGTGCCAGTAGCGGACAGGGGGGTCCCCAGCATTTT